The 24 T cell receptor beta chains in this list originate from one sample, sequenced in a study of cytomegalovirus exposure and HLA in healthy donors. PCR employed 60 Vbeta and 13 Jbeta primers. Clones were read by immunoSEQ multiplex PCR, and TCRdb kept only the in-frame ones, dropping some. The repertoire holds about 65,000 clones, about 72% seen once, with around 3% in the top ten. Sequenced input: PBMCs. The receptor set was obtained from a girl aged 10-17 years in good health and CMV-seropositive.

There are a few counts of this clone. V gene TRBV6-5 combines with J gene TRBJ2-1; D gene ambiguous. Germline CDR1 is MNHEY and CDR2 is SVGAGI. Trimming stripped 4 bases from V and 4 bases from J, with 17 bases between. The CDR3 has 16 residues. As DNA, the CDR3 is TGTGCCAGCAGTTCTTCAGTAGGCGGCGTGTACAATGAGCAGTTCTTC. Translating gives CASSSSVGGVYNEQFF.

This chain connects TRBV6-1 to TRBJ1-2; 8 bases agree with TRBD1. CDR1 and CDR2 from the germline V gene are MNHNS and SASEGT. The V and J ends lost 8 bases and 8 bases, in that order; junction bases with no gene match: 7. The CDR3 is 12 residues long. CDR3 sequence: CASDQGAWGYTF. The DNA for the CDR3 is TGTGCCAGCGATCAGGGGGCGTGGGGCTACACCTTC.

The chain is built from TRBV7-2 and TRBJ2-7; 9 bases match TRBD1. Germline trimming cut 5 bases from V and 6 bases from J; bases unmatched to any gene: 5. The CDR3 totals 13 residues. The germline CDR1 and CDR2 sequences are SGHTA and FQGNSA. CDR3 region: CASSRDRVGEQYF. The CDR3 nucleotides are TGTGCCAGCAGCCGGGACAGGGTTGGCGAGCAGTACTTC.

This clone was seen once. The chain joins TRBV28 to TRBJ1-6, with 10 bases aligning to TRBD1. CDR1 is MDHEN and CDR2 is SYDVKM in the germline V gene. After removal of 6 bases from V and 9 bases from J, the junction contained 8 bases not matched to a gene. The CDR3 totals 15 residues. This CDR3 is CASSLTRDRGSPLHF. For the CDR3, the DNA is TGTGCCAGCAGCTTGACCCGGGACAGGGGTTCACCCCTCCACTTT.

V is TRBV29-1 and J is TRBJ1-1, with D hard to call. The CDR3 length is 10 residues. V was shortened by 6 bases and J by 10 bases, with 12 bases between the two germline ends. Germline V gives CDR1 SQVTM, CDR2 ANQGSEA. CDR3 sequence: CSVGGSPAFF. DNA of the CDR3: TGCAGCGTCGGCGGGAGTCCAGCTTTCTTT. The full variable domain, rest sourced from reference TRBV29-1 and TRBJ1-1, is SAVISQKPSRDICQRGTSLTIQCQVDSQVTMMFWYRQQPGQSLTLIATANQGSEATYESGFVIDKFPISRPNLTFSTLTVSNMSPEDSSIYLCSVGGSPAFFGQGTRLTVV.

This chain connects TRBV4-3 to TRBJ2-3, with 9 bases that match TRBD2. There are 20 residues in the CDR3. With V trimmed by 1 base and J by 4 bases, 18 bases remained unmatched. CDR1 is LGHNA and CDR2 is YSLEER in the germline V gene. The CDR3 spells CASSQVTQRGGRAPPDTQYF. The CDR3 DNA sequence: TGCGCCAGCAGCCAAGTGACTCAACGGGGCGGGAGGGCCCCCCCAGATACGCAGTATTTT.

The count of this clone is one. The J gene is TRBJ2-3, the V gene TRBV19; no reliable D call. V was clipped by 9 bases and J by 10 bases, with 14 bases between them. CDR1 is LNHDA, CDR2 SQIVND, per germline (reference sequence). This CDR3 spans 11 amino acids. CDR3 DNA sequence: TGTGCCAGCCAAAAAGCTGCGGCGCAGTATTTT. Translated: CASQKAAAQYF.

The chain uses TRBV5-1 and TRBJ2-5; D possibly corresponds to TRBD1 (5 bases). This CDR3 is built from 12 residues. Between the trimmed V and J ends, which lost 7 bases and 3 bases, there was a span of 10 bases. Germline CDR1 and CDR2: SGHRS and YFSETQ. CDR3 amino acids: CASSRVEETQYF. The CDR3 nucleotides read TGCGCCAGCTCCAGGGTGGAAGAGACCCAGTACTTC.

This clone was picked up one time. This sequence joins TRBV28 and TRBJ1-5, with D uncertain. This CDR3 is 15 amino acids long. Germline V gives CDR1 MDHEN, CDR2 SYDVKM. The V and J ends lost 6 bases and 4 bases respectively, with 16 bases between them. DNA of the CDR3: TGTGCCAGCAGCCCCCCTGGCCGGGTTAATCAGCCCCAGCATTTT. This sequence encodes CASSPPGRVNQPQHF.

CDR3 in amino acids: CASSESVLGGAKNIQYF. CDR3 bases: TGTGCCAGCAGTGAGTCGGTTCTCGGGGGAGCCAAAAACATTCAGTACTTC. V gene TRBV2 combines with J gene TRBJ2-4; maybe TRBD2 (6 bases). CDR1 and CDR2 (germline): SNHLY, FYNNEI. V lost 3 bases to trimming and J lost 0 bases, with 15 bases between them. This CDR3 comprises 17 residues.

This clone was found a few times. The rearrangement uses TRBV9 and TRBJ2-3, with TRBD1 matching over 7 bases. Trimming at V came to 2 bases and at J to 6 bases, leaving 12 bases not matched to a gene. Germline values: CDR1 SGDLS, CDR2 YYNGEE. The CDR3 covers 16 residues. CDR3 in DNA: TGTGCCAGCAGCGTGGGGGACAGCGGTGCGAGGGATACGCAGTATTTT. Its protein is CASSVGDSGARDTQYF.

This chain's CDR3 is CASSTPDSAPPQHF. The CDR3 nucleotides read TGTGCCAGTAGTACGCCGGACAGCGCTCCGCCCCAGCATTTT. J is TRBJ1-5 and V is TRBV19; perhaps TRBD1 as D (6 bases). V gave up 4 bases and J gave up 9 bases, with 16 bases separating them. Germline assignment: CDR1 LNHDA and CDR2 SQIVND (reference sequence). The CDR3 is made up of 14 amino acids.

The chain employs TRBV25-1 and TRBJ1-4, with TRBD1 identical over 7 bases. This CDR3 spans 16 amino acids. Germline trimming cut 2 bases from V and 0 bases from J; bases unmatched to any gene: 3. CDR1 and CDR2 (germline): MGHDK, SYGVNS. This chain's CDR3 is CASSENTGATNEKLFF. The DNA of the CDR3 is TGTGCCAGCAGTGAAAACACAGGGGCAACTAATGAAAAACTGTTTTTT.

The DNA for the CDR3 is TGTGCCAGCAGCCAAGATACAGCGGGAGCTTCTGATACGCAGTATTTT. Its protein product is CASSQDTAGASDTQYF. The chain combines TRBV4-2 with TRBJ2-3, with TRBD2 matching 8 bases. This CDR3 is built from 16 residues. CDR1 LGHNA and CDR2 YNFKEQ come from the germline V gene. Germline trimming cut 0 bases from V and 6 bases from J; bases unmatched to any gene: 8.

This clone came up a few times. V usage is TRBV28 and J usage is TRBJ2-3; D might be TRBD2 (5 bases). Germline V gene lookup returns CDR1 MDHEN and CDR2 SYDVKM. Trimming removed 8 bases at V and 6 bases at J, with 15 bases between. The CDR3 covers 13 residues. Here the CDR3 DNA reads TGTGCCAGCCGTGGGCGAGGCGGGGATACGCAGTATTTT. Protein sequence: CASRGRGGDTQYF. Based on the CDR3 plus reference TRBV28 and TRBJ2-3, the full variable domain is DVKVTQSSRYLVKRTGEKVFLECVQDMDHENMFWYRQDPGLGLRLIYFSYDVKMKEKGDIPEGYSVSREKKERFSLILESASTNQTSMYLCASRGRGGDTQYFGPGTRLTVL.

The rearrangement links TRBV5-1 to TRBJ2-7; 12 bases are a match to TRBD2. The ends lost 3 bases at V and 4 bases at J; junction bases unmatched: 14. From germline, CDR1 is SGHRS and CDR2 YFSETQ. The length of the CDR3 is 18 residues. The CDR3 protein is CASSYLAGGPVGQYEQYF. Here the CDR3 DNA reads TGCGCCAGCAGCTATCTAGCGGGAGGGCCGGTGGGTCAATACGAGCAGTACTTC.

V and J are TRBV6-5 and TRBJ2-5; 10 nucleotides align to TRBD2. Germline V CDR1 and CDR2: MNHEY, SVGAGI. J lost 3 bases, V lost 2 bases, and 6 bases had no gene match. This CDR3 comprises 16 residues. CDR3 DNA sequence: TGTGCCAGCAGTTACGACCTGCTAGCGGGGGAAGAGACCCAGTACTTC. The encoded protein is CASSYDLLAGEETQYF.

Of note for this clone: One end of the junction fails to match germline, which may point to a read error. The chain links TRBV28 to TRBJ2-5; a possible D gene is TRBD2 (5 bases). CDR1 MDHEN and CDR2 SYDVKM come from the germline V gene. This CDR3 is built from 13 residues. The CDR3, as DNA: TGTGCCAGCAGTTTAGTAAGGCTAGCCCCTATCCACTTC. It codes for CASSLVRLAPIHF.

The chain carries TRBV7-9 and TRBJ1-2; possibly TRBD1 for D (6 bases). Germline lookup yields CDR1 SEHNR and CDR2 FQNEAQ (reference sequence). Trimming left V 2 bases short and J 6 bases short, with 16 bases between. CDR3 length: 15 amino acids. CDR3 sequence: CASSLIRQGRDGYTF. The CDR3 DNA follows: TGTGCCAGCAGCTTAATTCGGCAGGGGCGGGATGGCTACACCTTC.

The rearrangement links TRBV29-1 to TRBJ2-1, with 9 nucleotides matching TRBD2. CDR1 is SQVTM, CDR2 ANQGSEA, per germline. This CDR3 has 14 amino acids. V lost 6 bases to trimming and J lost 7 bases; unmatched junction nucleotides: 10. In DNA, the CDR3 is TGCAGCGTGATCGTAGCGGGAGTCGGAAATGAGCAGTTCTTC. Translated, it gives CSVIVAGVGNEQFF.

The chain links TRBV2 to TRBJ2-5; D unresolved. The CDR3 is 13 residues long. Germline V gene sequence: CDR1 SNHLY, CDR2 FYNNEI. V lost 3 bases, J lost 4 bases, and 9 bases lay in between. CDR3: CASSDFSRETQYF. The CDR3 nucleotides read TGTGCCAGCAGTGACTTTAGCAGAGAGACCCAGTACTTC. The variable domain in full, with the rest retrieved from reference TRBV2 and TRBJ2-5, is EPEVTQTPSHQVTQMGQEVILRCVPISNHLYFYWYRQILGQKVEFLVSFYNNEISEKSEIFDDQFSVERPDGSNFTLKIRSTKLEDSAMYFCASSDFSRETQYFGPGTRLLVL.

There are a few counts of this clone. DNA for the CDR3: TGTGCCAGCAGTTACTCCGACAGCCCTAACACTGAAGCTTTCTTT. Translated: CASSYSDSPNTEAFF. The V and J genes are TRBV6-5 and TRBJ1-1; tentatively, D is TRBD1 (5 bases). The CDR3 sequence is 15 residues long. Trimming pared 0 bases from V and 2 bases from J, leaving 10 bases between. Germline values: CDR1 MNHEY, CDR2 SVGAGI.

This chain's CDR3 is CASSPRPNYEQYF. In DNA form, the CDR3 reads TGTGCCAGCTCACCACGTCCTAATTACGAGCAGTACTTC. This chain connects TRBV18 to TRBJ2-7; no firm D call. V shed 1 base and J shed 4 bases, with 8 bases lying between them. Germline CDR1 reads KGHSH; CDR2 reads LQKENI. This CDR3 region has 13 residues.

V is TRBV23-1 and J is TRBJ1-1; no clear D gene. TRBV23-1 carries the ORF label, with uncertain function. With 5 bases removed from V and 5 bases from J, the gap between germline ends came to 9 bases. This CDR3 region has 12 residues. The chain's CDR3 is CASSFPCTEAFF. The CDR3 DNA follows: TGCGCCAGCAGTTTTCCCTGTACTGAAGCTTTCTTT.